These T cell receptor beta chains were read from a single sample in a study of cytomegalovirus exposure and HLA in healthy donors. TCRdb's copy holds only in-frame clones and misses some; the assay was immunoSEQ multiplex PCR. Here the sample spans some 210,000 clones, roughly 84% being singletons. The sequenced sample consisted of PBMCs. Source of these receptors: a woman between 18 and 29 years old in good health and CMV-seropositive. CDR3s include the opening cysteine and the closing phenylalanine or tryptophan. Each record gives: CDR3 DNA, CDR3 protein, D gene, clone size, V gene, J gene. D genes are given only for firm matches. Size tells how often a clone was seen (once, few, many) or the class of an expanded clone, and some rows leave it out.

CDR3 DNA: TGCGCCAGCAGTGAGTCCATGGAGGAGTACGAGCAGTACTTC
CDR3 protein: CASSESMEEYEQYF
D gene: -
clone size: -
V gene: TRBV10-1
J gene: TRBJ2-7

CDR3 DNA: TGTGCCAGAGGGGTTATGAACACTGAAGCTTTCTTT
CDR3 protein: CARGVMNTEAFF
D gene: -
clone size: few
V gene: TRBV2
J gene: TRBJ1-1

CDR3 DNA: TGTGCCAGCAGCTACCTACAGGGGACCACTGAAGCTTTCTTT
CDR3 protein: CASSYLQGTTEAFF
D gene: TRBD1
clone size: -
V gene: TRBV28
J gene: TRBJ1-1

CDR3 DNA: TGCGCCAGCAGCCAAGAATCATCGGGAGTTAACTATGGCTACACCTTC
CDR3 protein: CASSQESSGVNYGYTF
D gene: -
clone size: -
V gene: TRBV4-1
J gene: TRBJ1-2

CDR3 DNA: TGTGCCAGCAGTCCCCCAGGAAGGATGAACACTGAAGCTTTCTTT
CDR3 protein: CASSPPGRMNTEAFF
D gene: -
clone size: -
V gene: TRBV6-5
J gene: TRBJ1-1

CDR3 DNA: TGTGCCAGCAGTCGAGGACAGGGGAGGGCGGCCCAGTACTTC
CDR3 protein: CASSRGQGRAAQYF
D gene: TRBD1
clone size: -
V gene: TRBV28
J gene: TRBJ2-5

CDR3 DNA: TGTGCCAGCAGCTTTCTTAGGAACACTGAAGCTTTCTTT
CDR3 protein: CASSFLRNTEAFF
D gene: -
clone size: -
V gene: TRBV7-9
J gene: TRBJ1-1

CDR3 DNA: TGTGCCAGCACTCTTTATAGCAATCAGCCCCAGCATTTT
CDR3 protein: CASTLYSNQPQHF
D gene: -
clone size: -
V gene: TRBV7-8
J gene: TRBJ1-5

CDR3 DNA: TGTGCCAGCTCGTACGGGGAGGGTACTGAAGCTTTCTTT
CDR3 protein: CASSYGEGTEAFF
D gene: -
clone size: -
V gene: TRBV18
J gene: TRBJ1-1

CDR3 DNA: TGTGCCAGCAGCTACCGATTACCGGGACAGGGGGGATACGAGCAGTACTTC
CDR3 protein: CASSYRLPGQGGYEQYF
D gene: TRBD1
clone size: -
V gene: TRBV7-6
J gene: TRBJ2-7

CDR3 DNA: TGTGCCAGCAGCGAGACGGGGTTAAGCTCCTACAATGAGCAGTTCTTC
CDR3 protein: CASSETGLSSYNEQFF
D gene: -
clone size: -
V gene: TRBV11-3
J gene: TRBJ2-1

CDR3 DNA: TGTGCCACCAGCAGAGTCCCCCAGGACAGTAACGAAAAACTGTTTTTT
CDR3 protein: CATSRVPQDSNEKLFF
D gene: -
clone size: -
V gene: TRBV15
J gene: TRBJ1-4

CDR3 DNA: TGTGCCAGCAGCTTCATCCGGGACAATGAGCAGTTCTTC
CDR3 protein: CASSFIRDNEQFF
D gene: -
clone size: -
V gene: TRBV14
J gene: TRBJ2-1

CDR3 DNA: TGTGCCAGCAGCTACTCAACCCGGGGCGAGCAGTACTTC
CDR3 protein: CASSYSTRGEQYF
D gene: -
clone size: -
V gene: TRBV7-9
J gene: TRBJ2-7

CDR3 DNA: TGTGCCAGCAGTTACTCGAGGTCCACCTACAATGAGCAGTTCTTC
CDR3 protein: CASSYSRSTYNEQFF
D gene: -
clone size: -
V gene: TRBV6-5
J gene: TRBJ2-1

CDR3 DNA: TGTGCCTGGAGTCCTGACAGGTTGAATGTGGCTTTCTTT
CDR3 protein: CAWSPDRLNVAFF
D gene: -
clone size: once
V gene: TRBV30
J gene: TRBJ1-1

CDR3 DNA: TGTGCCAGCAGCCAAGTCAGGGTCACTACCAATGAGCAGTTCTTC
CDR3 protein: CASSQVRVTTNEQFF
D gene: -
clone size: -
V gene: TRBV14
J gene: TRBJ2-1

CDR3 DNA: TGTGCCAGCACCCACCAAGGAGGAAGTCAGTTCTTC
CDR3 protein: CASTHQGGSQFF
D gene: -
clone size: -
V gene: TRBV27
J gene: TRBJ2-1

CDR3 DNA: TGTGCCAGCGAAAGACAAACGAACACCGGGGAGCTGTTTTTT
CDR3 protein: CASERQTNTGELFF
D gene: -
clone size: once
V gene: TRBV9
J gene: TRBJ2-2

CDR3 DNA: TGTGCCAGCAGTTCCGCCAGGGGAGATACGCAGTATTTT
CDR3 protein: CASSSARGDTQYF
D gene: -
clone size: -
V gene: TRBV6-6
J gene: TRBJ2-3

CDR3 DNA: TGTGCCAGCAGCGGGGCAGGGGCAGCTTCCTACGAGCAGTACTTC
CDR3 protein: CASSGAGAASYEQYF
D gene: -
clone size: few
V gene: TRBV27
J gene: TRBJ2-7

CDR3 DNA: TGCAGCGTTGAGGTATCTAGCGAGTACGAGCAGTACTTC
CDR3 protein: CSVEVSSEYEQYF
D gene: -
clone size: -
V gene: TRBV29-1
J gene: TRBJ2-7

CDR3 DNA: TGTGCCTGGAGGGGGCTCCTCGTCACAGATACGCAGTATTTT
CDR3 protein: CAWRGLLVTDTQYF
D gene: -
clone size: -
V gene: TRBV30
J gene: TRBJ2-3

CDR3 DNA: TGCAGCGTGCGGACAGGGACGGGTGGCTACACCTTC
CDR3 protein: CSVRTGTGGYTF
D gene: TRBD1
clone size: -
V gene: TRBV29-1
J gene: TRBJ1-2

CDR3 DNA: TGTGCCAGCAGCCCGGGACAGAGTTTCTCCTACGAGCAGTACTTC
CDR3 protein: CASSPGQSFSYEQYF
D gene: TRBD1
clone size: -
V gene: TRBV7-9
J gene: TRBJ2-7

CDR3 DNA: TGTGCCTGGAGTGTTGGGGGGGGAGCTGGCGGCGAATATGGCTACACCTTC
CDR3 protein: CAWSVGGGAGGEYGYTF
D gene: -
clone size: -
V gene: TRBV30
J gene: TRBJ1-2

CDR3 DNA: TGTGCCAGCAGCGGAAAGGGGGACAATGAGCAGTTCTTC
CDR3 protein: CASSGKGDNEQFF
D gene: -
clone size: -
V gene: TRBV9
J gene: TRBJ2-1

CDR3 DNA: TGCAGCGTTGGGGTTAGCGGGGGGCTGTCTGGTGAAAAACTGTTTTTT
CDR3 protein: CSVGVSGGLSGEKLFF
D gene: -
clone size: -
V gene: TRBV29-1
J gene: TRBJ1-4

CDR3 DNA: TGCGCCAGCTTTCCGGGACTAGCGGGAGGGCCAGCAGATACGCAGTATTTT
CDR3 protein: CASFPGLAGGPADTQYF
D gene: TRBD2
clone size: -
V gene: TRBV5-1
J gene: TRBJ2-3

CDR3 DNA: TGTGCCAGCAGTTCAACAGGGGGGGACAGGGCACCCTACGAGCAGTACTTC
CDR3 protein: CASSSTGGDRAPYEQYF
D gene: TRBD1
clone size: -
V gene: TRBV28
J gene: TRBJ2-7

CDR3 DNA: TGTGCCAGTAGTGGGCCTCAGGGGGCGCGGGGCTACACCTTC
CDR3 protein: CASSGPQGARGYTF
D gene: TRBD1
clone size: -
V gene: TRBV19
J gene: TRBJ1-2

CDR3 DNA: TGTGCCAGCAGATCCGAGTTTGCCCAAAACATTCAGTACTTC
CDR3 protein: CASRSEFAQNIQYF
D gene: -
clone size: -
V gene: TRBV5-4
J gene: TRBJ2-4

CDR3 DNA: TGTGCCAGCACTGAGGCTAACTATGGCTACACCTTC
CDR3 protein: CASTEANYGYTF
D gene: -
clone size: few
V gene: TRBV6-6
J gene: TRBJ1-2

CDR3 DNA: TGCGCCAGCAGCCAAGACCGAGGGAGGGCCTTATTATACGAGCAGTACTTC
CDR3 protein: CASSQDRGRALLYEQYF
D gene: TRBD2
clone size: -
V gene: TRBV4-1
J gene: TRBJ2-7

CDR3 DNA: TGTGCCAGCAGTTTCTTAGGACTAGCGAGCCACGAGCAGTACTTC
CDR3 protein: CASSFLGLASHEQYF
D gene: TRBD2
clone size: -
V gene: TRBV27
J gene: TRBJ2-7

CDR3 DNA: TGTGCCACCTCGGACAGGTTTAGCAATCAGCCCCAGCATTTT
CDR3 protein: CATSDRFSNQPQHF
D gene: TRBD1
clone size: -
V gene: TRBV19
J gene: TRBJ1-5

CDR3 DNA: TGTGCCAGCAGGGGAGCGGGAGGCCACTACAATGAGCAGTTCTTC
CDR3 protein: CASRGAGGHYNEQFF
D gene: TRBD2
clone size: -
V gene: TRBV6-1
J gene: TRBJ2-1

CDR3 DNA: TGTGCCAGCAGTTTGGACAGGGGATATGCAGATACGCAGTATTTT
CDR3 protein: CASSLDRGYADTQYF
D gene: TRBD1
clone size: -
V gene: TRBV9
J gene: TRBJ2-3

CDR3 DNA: TGTGCCAGCAGTTTCTCTCCTTGGACGCGACGGGAGGAAGCTTTCTTT
CDR3 protein: CASSFSPWTRREEAFF
D gene: -
clone size: -
V gene: TRBV6-5
J gene: TRBJ1-1

CDR3 DNA: TGTGCCAGCAGTCCGCCCGGCGGGCCCTCTGGAAACACCATATATTTT
CDR3 protein: CASSPPGGPSGNTIYF
D gene: -
clone size: -
V gene: TRBV27
J gene: TRBJ1-3

CDR3 DNA: TGTGCCAGCGGGGACAGATGGTATGGCTACACCTTC
CDR3 protein: CASGDRWYGYTF
D gene: TRBD1
clone size: few
V gene: TRBV6-5
J gene: TRBJ1-2

CDR3 DNA: TGCGCCAGCAGTCAATCGGAGGGACAGGGACTTTCTGGAAACACCATATATTTT
CDR3 protein: CASSQSEGQGLSGNTIYF
D gene: TRBD1
clone size: -
V gene: TRBV23-1
J gene: TRBJ1-3

CDR3 DNA: TGTGCCAGCAATGATGACAGGGGGGCCTACGAGCAGTACTTC
CDR3 protein: CASNDDRGAYEQYF
D gene: TRBD1
clone size: -
V gene: TRBV6-5
J gene: TRBJ2-7

CDR3 DNA: TGTGCCAGCAGTAGCGGGAGAGGGACAGATACGCAGTATTTT
CDR3 protein: CASSSGRGTDTQYF
D gene: TRBD2
clone size: -
V gene: TRBV6-6
J gene: TRBJ2-3

CDR3 DNA: TGTGCCAGCAGCTCCTTCGAGACTAGCGGGGGTCGAAGCTCCTACGAGCAGTACTTC
CDR3 protein: CASSSFETSGGRSSYEQYF
D gene: TRBD2
clone size: -
V gene: TRBV28
J gene: TRBJ2-7

CDR3 DNA: TGTGCCAGCAGTTCTGGACAGGGGAGTGGTGATACGCAGTATTTT
CDR3 protein: CASSSGQGSGDTQYF
D gene: TRBD1
clone size: -
V gene: TRBV27
J gene: TRBJ2-3

CDR3 DNA: TGTGCCAGCAGACCTAGCACCACCGGGGAGCTGTTTTTT
CDR3 protein: CASRPSTTGELFF
D gene: -
clone size: -
V gene: TRBV2
J gene: TRBJ2-2

CDR3 DNA: TGTGCCAGCAGCCAAGAGACAATGAACACTGAAGCTTTCTTT
CDR3 protein: CASSQETMNTEAFF
D gene: -
clone size: -
V gene: TRBV13
J gene: TRBJ1-1

CDR3 DNA: TGTGCCAGCAGTCATAGGGGGCGGGAGGGCCTCTACAATGAGCAGTTCTTC
CDR3 protein: CASSHRGREGLYNEQFF
D gene: TRBD2
clone size: once
V gene: TRBV7-8
J gene: TRBJ2-1

CDR3 DNA: TGTGCCAGCAGCTTGAACACCGGGGAGCTGTTTTTT
CDR3 protein: CASSLNTGELFF
D gene: -
clone size: -
V gene: TRBV27
J gene: TRBJ2-2

CDR3 DNA: TGTGCCAGCAGCTTGGGGGCCCCCCGAGAACCCCAGCATTTT
CDR3 protein: CASSLGAPREPQHF
D gene: -
clone size: -
V gene: TRBV5-5
J gene: TRBJ1-5

CDR3 DNA: TGTGCCAGCACCCGAAGACAGCGGGAGGTCGATACGCAGTATTTT
CDR3 protein: CASTRRQREVDTQYF
D gene: TRBD2
clone size: -
V gene: TRBV7-8
J gene: TRBJ2-3

CDR3 DNA: TGCAGGGGAGACAGGGCGAACACTGAAGCTTTCTTT
CDR3 protein: CRGDRANTEAFF
D gene: TRBD1
clone size: -
V gene: TRBV29-1
J gene: TRBJ1-1